The next 16 T cell receptor beta chains were all read from a single sample in a study of blood T cell repertoires in COVID-19. TCRdb's copy holds only in-frame clones and misses some; the assay was immunoSEQ multiplex PCR. The table has around 200,000 clones, about 86% seen once; the top ten hold approximately 11%. Sequencing was performed on peripheral blood. These TCRs come from a woman between 55 and 75 years old with COVID-19, enrolled during active disease.

The rearrangement uses TRBV29-1 and TRBJ2-3; a weak D match, TRBD2 (5 bases). The germline CDR1 and CDR2 sequences are SQVTM and ANQGSEA. Trimming removed 8 bases from V and 1 base from J, with 16 bases in between. CDR3 size: 14 residues. The CDR3 spells CSILGRERTDTQYF. CDR3 nucleotide sequence: TGCAGCATACTTGGCCGGGAACGCACAGATACGCAGTATTTT.

The rearrangement joins TRBV19 to TRBJ2-7, with 9 bases lining up with TRBD2. J lost 0 bases, V lost 4 bases, and 7 bases had no gene match. The CDR3 loop spans 16 amino acids. CDR1 is LNHDA and CDR2 is SQIVND in the germline V gene (reference sequence). The CDR3 bases are TGTGCCAGTAGTACCCGACTAGCGGAGAGCTCCTACGAGCAGTACTTC. Residues: CASSTRLAESSYEQYF.

The CDR3 DNA is TGTGCCAGCAGCGGGGACTGGGCCGGGGAGCTGTTTTTT. Its protein product is CASSGDWAGELFF. V usage is TRBV9 and J usage is TRBJ2-2; tentatively, D is TRBD2 (6 bases). The germline V gene encodes CDR1 SGDLS and CDR2 YYNGEE. V lost 3 bases and J 6 bases, leaving 9 bases between the germline ends. CDR3 size: 13 residues.

This clone showed up just a few times. V gene TRBV19 combines with J gene TRBJ1-1, with D unclear. The CDR3 spans 13 residues. The V end lost 1 base, the J end lost 1 base, and 4 bases lay between the germline ends. Germline assignment: CDR1 LNHDA and CDR2 SQIVND (reference sequence). In DNA, the CDR3 is TGTGCCAGTAGTATAGGGCAGAACACTGAAGCTTTCTTT. Protein sequence: CASSIGQNTEAFF.

This clone was seen many times. The rearrangement links TRBV7-2 to TRBJ2-7, with D possibly matching TRBD1 (5 bases). From germline, CDR1 is SGHTA and CDR2 FQGNSA. This CDR3 is built from 15 residues. The germline V and J ends were trimmed by 1 base and 4 bases, with 14 bases remaining between them. The chain's CDR3 is CASSLDGRVSYEQYF. DNA for the CDR3: TGTGCCAGCAGCTTAGATGGCAGGGTTTCTTACGAGCAGTACTTC.

V usage is TRBV20-1 and J usage is TRBJ1-4; D might be TRBD1 (5 bases). Germline lookup yields CDR1 DFQATT and CDR2 SNEGSKA (reference sequence). Deletions cut 6 bases from V and 6 bases from J, with 8 bases between. This CDR3 is built from 11 residues. The CDR3 sequence is CSAWGDEKLFF. The CDR3 DNA reads TGCAGTGCCTGGGGGGATGAAAAACTGTTTTTT.

The rearrangement joins TRBV29-1 to TRBJ1-1, with D hard to call. The germline gives CDR1 SQVTM, CDR2 ANQGSEA. Trimming took off 6 bases at V and 6 bases at J, with 11 bases between the two ends. The CDR3 sequence is 11 residues long. Here the CDR3 reads CSVRVGSEAFF. CDR3 in DNA: TGCAGCGTGAGGGTGGGCTCTGAAGCTTTCTTT.

The chain employs TRBV11-1 and TRBJ2-1; TRBD1 might be the D (6 bases). The germline CDR1 and CDR2 sequences are SGHAT and FQDESV (reference sequence). The CDR3 consists of 16 residues. V was shortened by 2 bases and J by 4 bases, with 15 bases between the two germline ends. This chain's CDR3 is CASSLPRTVFYNEQFF. The DNA of the CDR3 is TGTGCCAGCAGCTTACCCAGGACAGTTTTTTACAATGAGCAGTTCTTC.

The CDR3: CASSLTGSRGGELFF. The CDR3 DNA reads as TGCGCCAGCAGCTTGACGGGGAGCCGAGGCGGGGAGCTGTTTTTT. The V call is TRBV5-1, the J call TRBJ2-2, with D possibly TRBD2 on 5 matching bases. This CDR3 spans 15 amino acids. V was cut by 1 base and J by 7 bases, with 14 bases left in between. Germline CDR1 SGHRS, CDR2 YFSETQ.

As to this clone: The same CDR3 also results from other DNA sequences found in this sample. The CDR3 DNA reads TGTGCCAGTAGTATCCAGGACTCCGGAAACACCATATATTTT. This gives the protein CASSIQDSGNTIYF. The V call is TRBV19, the J call TRBJ1-3, with D unclear. The CDR3 runs to 14 residues. Germline-derived CDR1 and CDR2 are LNHDA and SQIVND (reference sequence). V lost 3 bases to trimming and J lost 4 bases, with 10 bases between them.

The gene calls are TRBV9 and TRBJ2-7, with 9 bases lining up with TRBD2. With 0 bases clipped from V and 3 bases from J, the junction kept 4 bases outside the gene matches. This CDR3 has 15 amino acids. Germline loops: CDR1 SGDLS, CDR2 YYNGEE. The CDR3 loop is CASSVDGSGSYEQYF. The CDR3 bases are TGTGCCAGCAGCGTAGACGGTAGCGGGAGCTACGAGCAGTACTTC.

CDR3 nucleotide sequence: TGCGCCAGCAGCGGATGGGACAGGAGCTCCTACGAGCAGTACTTC. Encoded protein: CASSGWDRSSYEQYF. This chain joins TRBV5-1 and TRBJ2-7, with TRBD1 matching 8 bases. V was pared by 4 bases and J by 0 bases, with 6 bases of the junction left unmatched. The CDR3 is 15 residues long. Germline lookup yields CDR1 SGHRS and CDR2 YFSETQ.

A few counts support this clone. The chain joins TRBV10-2 to TRBJ1-1; 8 positions agree with TRBD1. This CDR3 region has 13 residues. Germline V CDR1 and CDR2: WSHSY, SAAADI. J lost 8 bases, V lost 6 bases, and 8 bases had no gene match. The CDR3 sequence: CASRDRGRAEAFF. DNA for the CDR3: TGCGCCAGCAGAGACAGGGGACGGGCCGAAGCTTTCTTT.

The V call is TRBV30, the J call TRBJ2-3; D ambiguous. CDR3 size: 12 residues. Germline lookup yields CDR1 GTSNPN and CDR2 SVGIG (reference sequence). The V gene lost 2 bases and the J gene lost 1 base, with 4 bases spanning the gap. CDR3 in amino acids: CAWSYGTDTQYF. The DNA of the CDR3 is TGTGCCTGGAGTTATGGCACAGATACGCAGTATTTT.

The rearrangement uses TRBV6-5 and TRBJ1-3; possible D gene TRBD1, 5 bases. The CDR3 totals 14 residues. In germline, CDR1 is MNHEY, CDR2 SVGAGI. Trimming removed 5 bases from V and 4 bases from J, with 12 bases in between. The CDR3 DNA is TGTGCCAGCAGTCGCGGGACGGACGGAAACACCATATATTTT. Translation: CASSRGTDGNTIYF.

This clone was seen just once. Other DNA sequences in the sample encode the same CDR3. This sequence joins TRBV6-5 and TRBJ2-1, with 14 bases matching TRBD2. In germline, CDR1 is MNHEY, CDR2 SVGAGI. The CDR3 is 15 amino acids. V lost 2 bases and J lost 7; bases outside the gene matches: 1. In nucleotides, the CDR3 is TGTGCCAGCAGTTACGGGACTAGCGGGGGAAATGAGCAGTTCTTC. This codes for CASSYGTSGGNEQFF.